The rows below give T cell receptor beta chains drawn from one sample of a study of Graves' ophthalmopathy and Graves' hyperthyroidism. TCRdb recomputed calls from the multiplex PCR reads with MiXCR, one row per CDR3 protein. This table holds approximately 480,000 distinct CDR3 sequences, over 13% found once. Sequences were obtained from blood. These receptors were collected from a woman in her thirties with Graves' ophthalmopathy. Each CDR3 is given with its conserved first and last residue. Clone size is stated in some rows and not others, as once, few, many or a class when expanded.

J gene,clone size,V gene,CDR3 protein
TRBJ2-7,many,TRBV20-1,CSARDTTGPYEQYF
TRBJ2-2,-,TRBV11-1,CASSLKISVDTGELFF
TRBJ1-1,many,TRBV6-1,CASSETRGRGGGNTEAFF
TRBJ2-5,few,TRBV30,CAWSRAQETQYF
TRBJ1-6,many,TRBV30,CAWSTPGPRHSPLHF
TRBJ2-2,many,TRBV24-1,CATSERATNTGELFF
TRBJ1-6,many,TRBV5-1,CASSLSPQRDSPLHF
TRBJ1-3,many,TRBV20-1,CSASRDNSGNTIYF
TRBJ1-1,many,TRBV19,CASRPTWNTEAFF
TRBJ2-3,many,TRBV12-3/TRBV12-4,CASSFGQGTDTQYF
TRBJ2-2,few,TRBV10-3,CAIGGTSGINGELFF
TRBJ1-1,many,TRBV27,CASSFRVGSTEAFF
TRBJ1-2,many,TRBV10-3,CAISQQTVDDGYTF
TRBJ2-2,many,TRBV6-5,CASIGRETGELFF
TRBJ1-1,many,TRBV12-3/TRBV12-4,CASQKRVNTEAFF
TRBJ2-5,-,TRBV5-1,CASSLDRANLQETQYF
TRBJ1-2,-,TRBV12-3/TRBV12-4,CASTGVGGYTF
TRBJ2-5,many,TRBV6-1,CASTFSRETQYF
TRBJ2-5,many,TRBV20-1,CSGIRTGGKETQYF
TRBJ2-5,-,TRBV11-2,CASTPAGRKETQYF
TRBJ2-2,-,TRBV6-2/TRBV6-3,CASSRGNTGELFF
TRBJ2-6,-,TRBV6-4,CASSGTSGSGADVLTF
TRBJ1-2,many,TRBV12-3/TRBV12-4,CASSPTGIGGFLYGYTF
TRBJ1-5,many,TRBV4-1,CASSQDYNQPQHF
TRBJ1-1,many,TRBV10-3,CAISERGQGSTTNTEAFF
TRBJ2-2,many,TRBV9,CASSVRSGGDGELFF
TRBJ1-1,-,TRBV6-1,CASSESWERPNTEAFF
TRBJ2-7,many,TRBV11-3,CASSSNTGREQYF
TRBJ2-7,many,TRBV10-3,CAISGRPSGGAEEQYF
TRBJ2-7,many,TRBV7-9,CASSPGGRTYEQYF
TRBJ1-5,few,TRBV12-3/TRBV12-4,CASSSWSNQPQHF
TRBJ2-2,many,TRBV27,CASSLSSVERGAIIAGELFF
TRBJ2-5,-,TRBV9,CASSPENQETQYF
TRBJ1-1,few,TRBV5-6,CASSLERGELNTEAFF
TRBJ2-7,many,TRBV5-1,CASSLEPSGGYEQYF
TRBJ2-2,many,TRBV6-5,CASSYGGNTGELFF
TRBJ2-7,many,TRBV10-3,CAISAQGHPYEQYF
TRBJ2-7,many,TRBV10-3,CAVDPNGGGEQYF
TRBJ2-5,many,TRBV28,CASSFPPSGRAWETQYF
TRBJ2-2,-,TRBV6-2/TRBV6-3,CASSYISRPGELFF
TRBJ2-4,many,TRBV6-5,CASSSQGASKNIKYF
TRBJ1-1,many,TRBV20-1,CSASSGQVLSEAFF
TRBJ1-2,many,TRBV12-3/TRBV12-4,CASSFHSSNYGYTF
TRBJ2-2,many,TRBV12-3/TRBV12-4,CASSSGWEHGELFF
TRBJ2-5,-,TRBV20-1,CSAPSSAIQETQYF
TRBJ1-3,-,TRBV30,CACTEEKERSGNTIYF
TRBJ1-1,many,TRBV6-1,CASSVYRVSGTEAFF